This is a list of T cell receptor beta chains from one sample in a study of blood T cell repertoires in COVID-19. Data came from immunoSEQ multiplex PCR; TCRdb stores just in-frame clones and leaves some out. The sample has tens of thousands of clones; 90% to 95% are singletons. The specimen sequenced was peripheral blood. The receptor source for this set is a human donor with active COVID-19. The donor label of this sample is uncertain. Each CDR3 is given with its conserved first and last residue. The D gene is left open where the match is weak. A row's size may be missing; if present it is once, few, many or a size class.

clone size	D gene	J gene	V gene	CDR3 DNA	CDR3 protein
.	.	TRBJ2-3	TRBV9	TGTGCCAGCAGCCCCCCGGCCGGGAGAACAGATACGCAGTATTTT	CASSPPAGRTDTQYF
once	.	TRBJ2-6	TRBV21-1	TGTGCCAGCAGCAACCCCCTAATGGCTGGGGCCAACGTCCTGACTTTC	CASSNPLMAGANVLTF
.	TRBD2	TRBJ2-1	TRBV15	TGTGCCACCAGCAGAGACGTCGCGGGGGGCAATGAGCAGTTCTTC	CATSRDVAGGNEQFF
.	TRBD2	TRBJ2-3	TRBV3-1/TRBV3-2	TGTGCCAGCAGCCAAGATCGGTCGGGGGGGCCTATGTGGGCAGATACGCAGTATTTT	CASSQDRSGGPMWADTQYF
.	.	TRBJ2-2	TRBV2	TGTGCCAGCAGAGATAGCAGTTACACCGGGGAGCTGTTTTTT	CASRDSSYTGELFF
few	TRBD1	TRBJ2-7	TRBV6-5	TGTGCCAGCAGTTGGGGACAGTCATACGAGCAGTACTTC	CASSWGQSYEQYF
.	TRBD2	TRBJ2-3	TRBV7-3	TGTGCCAGCAGCACAGGACTAGCGGGATTCGCAGATACGCAGTATTTT	CASSTGLAGFADTQYF
few	.	TRBJ1-5	TRBV19	TGTGCCAGTACCCCGGAGGGCTATAGCAATCAGCCCCAGCATTTT	CASTPEGYSNQPQHF
.	TRBD1	TRBJ2-3	TRBV30	TGTGCCTGGAGTGACACGGTAGGGACAGGGTCAAAGGGCACAGATACGCAGTATTTT	CAWSDTVGTGSKGTDTQYF
.	.	TRBJ2-5	TRBV10-3	TGTGCCATCAGTGAGTTGTCAGGGAAGGAGACCCAGTACTTC	CAISELSGKETQYF
.	TRBD1	TRBJ2-1	TRBV19	TGTGCCAGCGGGACAGGGGTCCAGTTCTTC	CASGTGVQFF
.	TRBD1	TRBJ1-1	TRBV7-2	TGTGCCAGCAGCTTCTTCAAATGGGACAGGGGGTCAATGAACACTGAAGCTTTCTTT	CASSFFKWDRGSMNTEAFF
.	TRBD1	TRBJ1-2	TRBV5-8	TGTGCCAGCAGCCCTGACAGGGGGCGCCCCTATGGCTACACCTTC	CASSPDRGRPYGYTF
.	TRBD1	TRBJ2-7	TRBV4-2	TGTGCCAGCAGTCCTAACCGAGGGGGCTATGAGCAGTACTTC	CASSPNRGGYEQYF
.	TRBD1	TRBJ2-7	TRBV5-5	TGTGCCAGCAGCTCGTCCGGGACAGCCTATTCCGAGCAGTACTTC	CASSSSGTAYSEQYF